The clone carrying this TCR beta chain was counted a few times. No treatment had been given to any patient before thyroid surgery. Via MiXCR, TCRdb re-called the PCR reads. The table has under 25,000 clones, roughly a quarter seen once. This record comes from a study of metastatic and nonmetastatic thyroid tumors. Sequenced material: blood. The TCR was taken from a female donor with papillary thyroid cancer or a benign thyroid nodule (not recorded which). Some clones in this sample may be carry-over from other donors' samples.

The CDR3 DNA reads as TGTGCCAGCAGCTCGGGACCTAATGACCCAGATACGCAGTATTTT. Translated, it gives CASSSGPNDPDTQYF. The rearrangement joins TRBV7-3 to TRBJ2-3; D is possibly TRBD1 or TRBD2 (5 bases each). Germline V lookup: CDR1 SGHTA, CDR2 FQGTGA. Deletions cut 4 bases from V and 4 bases from J, with 15 bases between. The CDR3 totals 15 residues.